A single sample gave rise to the 30 T cell receptor beta chains below, sequenced in a study of cytomegalovirus exposure and HLA in healthy donors. Both 60 Vbeta primers and 13 Jbeta primers went into the PCR. Clones were sequenced by immunoSEQ multiplex PCR, and TCRdb holds only the in-frame ones, with some missing. This table holds under 150,000 clones, about 80% found once. The sequencing sample was made of PBMCs. These receptors were collected from a woman aged 40 to 50 in good health and CMV-seronegative.

The table lists this clone with a few counts. The rearrangement joins TRBV9 to TRBJ2-3; 7 nucleotides line up with TRBD2. CDR3 length equals 12 residues. V shed 3 bases, J shed 6 bases, and the junction held 1 base outside the gene matches. The germline V gene has CDR1 SGDLS and CDR2 YYNGEE. The CDR3 loop is CASSGEGDTQYF. The CDR3 DNA sequence: TGTGCCAGCAGCGGGGAGGGGGATACGCAGTATTTT.

The CDR3 DNA reads TGTGCCAGCAGATTTGGGGGGGGGAGTACTGAAGCTTTCTTT. Translated, it gives CASRFGGGSTEAFF. V is TRBV5-6 and J is TRBJ1-1; maybe TRBD1 (5 bases). Germline V CDR1 and CDR2: SGHDT, YYEEEE. V shed 5 bases and J shed 5 bases, with 16 bases lying between them. The CDR3 runs 14 residues. Full variable domain (outside the CDR3, taken from reference TRBV5-6 and TRBJ1-1): DAGVTQSPTHLIKTRGQQVTLRCSPKSGHDTVSWYQQALGQGPQFIFQYYEEEERQRGNFPDRFSGHQFPNYSSELNVNALLLGDSALYLCASRFGGGSTEAFFGQGTRLTVV.

The V and J genes are TRBV4-2 and TRBJ2-2, with 10 bases lining up with TRBD2. V lost 0 bases and J lost 5; bases outside the gene matches: 9. CDR3 length equals 18 residues. CDR1 and CDR2 from the germline V gene are LGHNA and YNFKEQ. This CDR3 is CASSQDWPSGRGTGELFF. The CDR3 DNA reads as TGTGCCAGCAGCCAAGATTGGCCTAGCGGGAGAGGTACCGGGGAGCTGTTTTTT.

V and J are TRBV5-1 and TRBJ1-1; 9 bases fit TRBD1. The germline gives CDR1 SGHRS, CDR2 YFSETQ. The CDR3 totals 15 residues. V was pared by 3 bases and J by 2 bases, with 5 bases of the junction left unmatched. DNA for the CDR3: TGCGCCAGCAGCTGGCTGACAGGGGGAAACACTGAAGCTTTCTTT. This sequence encodes CASSWLTGGNTEAFF. The complete variable domain, with remaining parts taken from reference TRBV5-1 and TRBJ1-1, reads KAGVTQTPRYLIKTRGQQVTLSCSPISGHRSVSWYQQTPGQGLQFLFEYFSETQRNKGNFPGRFSGRQFSNSRSEMNVSTLELGDSALYLCASSWLTGGNTEAFFGQGTRLTVV.

J is TRBJ2-2 and V is TRBV19; TRBD2 matches 7 bases. Germline V lookup: CDR1 LNHDA, CDR2 SQIVND (reference sequence). CDR3 length equals 17 residues. The trim removed 2 bases at V and 4 bases at J, leaving 10 bases unmatched. The CDR3 region has the DNA TGTGCCAGTAGTATACTATGGGCGGGAGCCTTCACCGGGGAGCTGTTTTTT. Protein sequence: CASSILWAGAFTGELFF.

The J gene is TRBJ2-7, the V gene TRBV11-3; TRBD2 agrees at 10 bases. Germline CDR1 and CDR2: SGHNT and YENEEA. The CDR3 is 14 residues long. Unmatched junction bases numbered 1, after V lost 2 bases and J lost 3 bases. The CDR3 sequence is CASSLLAGDYEQYF. The CDR3 DNA sequence: TGTGCCAGCAGCTTACTAGCGGGAGACTACGAGCAGTACTTC.

In its sample, this clone was seen a few times. The chain combines TRBV4-3 with TRBJ1-2; D unclear. Trimming shortened V by 0 bases and J by 4 bases, and 9 bases separated the two germline ends. CDR3 length equals 14 residues. Germline CDR1 is LGHNA and CDR2 is YSLEER. The CDR3 spells CASSQDLGTYGYTF. The CDR3 bases are TGCGCCAGCAGCCAAGATCTGGGCACCTATGGCTACACCTTC.

The rearrangement uses TRBV5-1 and TRBJ1-6; D is perhaps TRBD1 (6 bases). In germline, CDR1 is SGHRS, CDR2 YFSETQ. There are 14 residues in the CDR3. The V and J ends lost 0 bases and 7 bases respectively, with 8 bases between them. CDR3 DNA: TGCGCCAGCAGCTTGGGACAGGCGAATTCACCCCTCCACTTT. The encoded protein is CASSLGQANSPLHF.

The rearrangement uses TRBV2 and TRBJ2-5, with 9 bases that match TRBD1. Germline-derived CDR1 and CDR2 are SNHLY and FYNNEI. There are 13 residues in the CDR3. Trimming at V came to 6 bases and at J to 4 bases, leaving 3 bases not matched to a gene. CDR3 sequence (DNA): TGTGCCAGCAGCGGACAGGGGATAGAGACCCAGTACTTC. Protein product: CASSGQGIETQYF. The complete variable domain, with remaining parts taken from reference TRBV2 and TRBJ2-5, reads EPEVTQTPSHQVTQMGQEVILRCVPISNHLYFYWYRQILGQKVEFLVSFYNNEISEKSEIFDDQFSVERPDGSNFTLKIRSTKLEDSAMYFCASSGQGIETQYFGPGTRLLVL.

V gene TRBV7-2 combines with J gene TRBJ2-1; 14 nucleotides agree with TRBD2. Per germline, CDR1 SGHTA and CDR2 FQGNSA. The CDR3 totals 15 residues. J lost 0 bases, V lost 8 bases, and 0 bases had no gene match. CDR3 sequence (DNA): TGTGCCAGCGGACTAGCGGGAGGCTCCTACAATGAGCAGTTCTTC. This gives the protein CASGLAGGSYNEQFF.

The genes are TRBV6-5 and TRBJ2-7; 9 bases line up with TRBD1. Trimming at V came to 2 bases and at J to 1 base, leaving 6 bases not matched to a gene. The CDR3 is made up of 16 amino acids. Germline lookup yields CDR1 MNHEY and CDR2 SVGAGI. CDR3 nucleotide sequence: TGTGCCAGCAGTTACGGTACAGGGGGCGCATCCTACGAGCAGTACTTC. It encodes CASSYGTGGASYEQYF.

The J gene is TRBJ2-5, the V gene TRBV6-5; D is undetermined. CDR1 and CDR2 from the germline V gene are MNHEY and SVGAGI. The V end was cut by 6 bases, the J end by 5 bases, with 19 bases between. The CDR3 contains 15 residues. The CDR3 DNA reads as TGTGCCAGCAGCTTCACCCCCGGAGCCGGGGAGACCCAGTACTTC. Translated: CASSFTPGAGETQYF.

This clone has only one observation. The chain links TRBV28 to TRBJ1-4, with TRBD1 identical over 8 bases. Germline V lookup: CDR1 MDHEN, CDR2 SYDVKM. V was clipped by 4 bases and J by 7 bases; unmatched bases: 8. CDR3 size: 15 residues. The CDR3 region has the DNA TGTGCCAGCAGTTCCGCCGGGACAGGCTTTGAAAAACTGTTTTTT. Translation: CASSSAGTGFEKLFF.

V is TRBV7-2 and J is TRBJ2-7; no clear D. Germline CDR1 and CDR2: SGHTA and FQGNSA. There are 14 residues in the CDR3. Trimming removed 3 bases at V and 0 bases at J, with 9 bases between. The CDR3 reads CASSFYESSYEQYF. The CDR3 bases are TGTGCCAGCAGCTTTTACGAGAGCTCCTACGAGCAGTACTTC.

The rearrangement links TRBV5-1 to TRBJ2-7; 7 bases are a match to TRBD2. V was pared by 0 bases and J by 2 bases, with 5 bases of the junction left unmatched. Germline CDR1 SGHRS, CDR2 YFSETQ. The CDR3 is 15 residues long. For the CDR3, the DNA is TGCGCCAGCAGCTTGGGGGCGGGAGAGGCCTACGAGCAGTACTTC. It encodes CASSLGAGEAYEQYF.

This clone appeared a few times. The chain has TRBV4-3 and TRBJ2-7, with 8 bases matching TRBD1. Trimming took 3 bases from V and 7 from J; bases not matched to a gene: 11. CDR3 length: 15 amino acids. The germline V gene encodes CDR1 LGHNA and CDR2 YSLEER. The CDR3: CASSQQVRGLGEQYF. The DNA of the CDR3 is TGCGCCAGCAGCCAGCAGGTCAGGGGGCTCGGGGAGCAGTACTTC.

V gene TRBV2 combines with J gene TRBJ1-5, with 7 positions matching TRBD1. V lost 10 bases and J lost 1; bases outside the gene matches: 7. CDR1 and CDR2 from the germline V gene are SNHLY and FYNNEI. This CDR3 contains 14 residues. The CDR3 protein is CATRTGGSNQPQHF. As DNA, the CDR3 is TGTGCCACCCGGACAGGAGGGAGCAATCAGCCCCAGCATTTT. Together with reference TRBV2 and TRBJ1-5, the CDR3 gives the full variable domain: EPEVTQTPSHQVTQMGQEVILRCVPISNHLYFYWYRQILGQKVEFLVSFYNNEISEKSEIFDDQFSVERPDGSNFTLKIRSTKLEDSAMYFCATRTGGSNQPQHFGDGTRLSIL.

The gene calls are TRBV13 and TRBJ2-2; possible D gene TRBD1, 5 bases. V lost 1 base and J 4 bases, leaving 10 bases between the germline ends. The CDR3 length is 15 residues. Germline V gives CDR1 PRHDT, CDR2 FYEKMQ (reference sequence). The CDR3 coding sequence is TGTGCCAGCAGCTTAGATCAGGGAAGCACCGGGGAGCTGTTTTTT. Translating gives CASSLDQGSTGELFF.

The chain uses TRBV28 and TRBJ2-1, with D possibly TRBD1 on 6 matching bases. Germline V gene data show CDR1 as MDHEN and CDR2 as SYDVKM. CDR3 length equals 13 residues. With 8 bases removed from V and 1 base from J, the gap between germline ends came to 9 bases. The CDR3 loop is CASSGTSYNEQFF. The CDR3, as DNA: TGTGCCAGCTCCGGGACATCCTACAATGAGCAGTTCTTC.

The J gene is TRBJ1-5, the V gene TRBV28; D call uncertain. The V and J ends lost 7 bases and 4 bases respectively, with 14 bases between them. In germline, CDR1 is MDHEN, CDR2 SYDVKM. This CDR3 has 14 amino acids. The CDR3: CASTEEIGNQPQHF. The CDR3, as DNA: TGTGCCAGCACTGAGGAAATTGGAAATCAGCCCCAGCATTTT.

V is TRBV7-3 and J is TRBJ2-3; the match to TRBD2 covers 15 bases. Germline V gene lookup returns CDR1 SGHTA and CDR2 FQGTGA. The CDR3 runs to 20 residues. With V trimmed by 5 bases and J by 2 bases, 14 bases remained unmatched. CDR3 DNA sequence: TGTGCCAGCAGCGAAGGGGGACTAGCGGGGGGCCCAGGGTTCACAGATACGCAGTATTTT. Its translation is CASSEGGLAGGPGFTDTQYF.

The chain recombines TRBV28 with TRBJ2-7; TRBD1 aligns across 7 bases. V shed 8 bases, J shed 0 bases, and the junction held 10 bases outside the gene matches. The CDR3 length is 15 residues. CDR1 and CDR2 (germline): MDHEN, SYDVKM. The CDR3 bases are TGTGCCAGCGGTGAGACAGGGTTGGGCTCCTACGAGCAGTACTTC. Translation gives CASGETGLGSYEQYF.

The V and J genes are TRBV4-3 and TRBJ2-1, with D maybe TRBD2 (5 bases). The germline V and J ends were trimmed by 0 bases and 8 bases, with 14 bases remaining between them. CDR3 length: 15 residues. The germline CDR1 and CDR2 sequences are LGHNA and YSLEER. The CDR3 DNA follows: TGCGCCAGCAGCCAAGATCGCGGGCAGTTGGATGAGCAGTTCTTC. Protein sequence: CASSQDRGQLDEQFF.

V gene TRBV7-2 combines with J gene TRBJ2-7; TRBD2 aligns across 10 bases. Germline-derived CDR1 and CDR2 are SGHTA and FQGNSA. V lost 4 bases and J lost 4; bases outside the gene matches: 7. The CDR3 length is 15 residues. CDR3 region: CASSSKREGGYEQYF. CDR3 in DNA: TGTGCCAGCAGCTCAAAGCGGGAGGGGGGGTACGAGCAGTACTTC.

This clone was seen a few times. The V call is TRBV7-8, the J call TRBJ1-6, with D tentatively TRBD1 (5 bases). The CDR3 is 15 residues long. Germline V gives CDR1 SGHVS, CDR2 FQNEAQ. V shed 1 base and J shed 7 bases, with 11 bases lying between them. The CDR3 reads CASSLDLQANSPLHF. The CDR3 nucleotides are TGTGCCAGCAGCTTAGACTTACAGGCAAATTCACCCCTCCACTTT.

This clone has just one count. The rearrangement uses TRBV15 and TRBJ2-5; possible D gene TRBD2, 6 bases. The V gene's germline CDR1 is LNHNV and CDR2 YYDKDF (reference sequence). The CDR3 contains 20 residues. Trimming shortened V by 1 base and J by 2 bases, and 26 bases separated the two germline ends. This chain's CDR3 is CATSRVREIWLTEAQETQYF. In DNA form, the CDR3 reads TGTGCCACCAGCAGAGTCCGGGAGATATGGCTGACAGAAGCGCAAGAGACCCAGTACTTC.

The gene calls are TRBV29-1 and TRBJ1-4; weak D call: TRBD1 (6 bases). The CDR3 has 15 residues. In germline, CDR1 is SQVTM, CDR2 ANQGSEA. Trimming shortened V by 0 bases and J by 10 bases, and 18 bases separated the two germline ends. The CDR3 DNA reads TGCAGCGTTGAAGATCGTGTGGGTAAGACAGGAAAACTGTTTTTT. As protein: CSVEDRVGKTGKLFF.

The V call is TRBV5-4, the J call TRBJ1-2; 7 bases line up with TRBD1. The junction had 9 bases not matched to a gene; V was cut back by 7 bases and J by 3 bases. This CDR3 spans 14 amino acids. In germline, CDR1 is SGHNT, CDR2 YYREEE (reference sequence). CDR3 nucleotides: TGTGCCAGCCGCGGGGACAGTGTCGACTATGGCTACACCTTC. Its protein is CASRGDSVDYGYTF.

This clone appeared once. The chain is built from TRBV19 and TRBJ2-3, with 8 bases matching TRBD2. This CDR3 is built from 12 residues. Germline V gene data show CDR1 as LNHDA and CDR2 as SQIVND (reference sequence). V lost 6 bases, J lost 5 bases, and 1 base stayed unmatched. The CDR3 sequence is CASSGREDTQYF. The DNA for the CDR3 is TGTGCCAGTAGCGGGAGGGAAGATACGCAGTATTTT.

V usage is TRBV4-2 and J usage is TRBJ1-5; a possible D gene is TRBD1 (6 bases). CDR1 and CDR2 from the germline V gene are LGHNA and YNFKEQ. This CDR3 is built from 16 residues. Trimming cost V 4 bases and J 5 bases, with 18 bases left between them. The CDR3 loop reads CASSRGGGAGDQPQHF. The CDR3 bases are TGTGCCAGCAGCCGAGGGGGGGGCGCGGGTGATCAGCCCCAGCATTTT.